The text below deals with one TCR beta chain. As yet, its antigen is unknown. Produced via immunoSEQ multiplex PCR; TCRdb's table is partial and in-frame only. The data show over 100,000 clones, 85% to 90% seen once. The sample belongs to a study of T cell responses to AZD1222 COVID-19 vaccine. Study-level findings and limits: White British people made up most donors, females outnumbered males, and clonal diversity was possibly underestimated.

Germline loops: CDR1 MNHEY, CDR2 SVGEGT. With 4 bases removed from V and 1 base from J, the gap between germline ends came to 10 bases. The CDR3 consists of 14 residues. The receptor was isolated from an adult in good health. This specimen consisted of peripheral blood, obtained on day 0 of AZD1222 vaccination. The gene calls are TRBV6-2 or TRBV6-3 and TRBJ1-1; no firm D call. The CDR3 protein is CASSLETQNTEAFF. Here the CDR3 DNA reads TGTGCCAGCAGTTTGGAAACCCAGAACACTGAAGCTTTCTTT.